Below are 32 T cell receptor beta chains sequenced from a single sample in a study of blood T cell repertoires in COVID-19. TCRdb's copy holds only in-frame clones and misses some; the assay was immunoSEQ multiplex PCR. The sample includes approximately 160,000 clones, about 83% of them seen just once. Sample: peripheral blood. The receptors were sampled from a man aged 70-80 years who had recovered from COVID-19.

The rearrangement uses TRBV5-8 and TRBJ2-5; TRBD1 matches at 7 bases. CDR3 size: 16 residues. Germline trimming cut 5 bases from V and 1 base from J; bases unmatched to any gene: 11. Germline lookup yields CDR1 SGHTS and CDR2 YDEGEE. The CDR3 protein is CASRKGASLSQETQYF. Written as DNA, the CDR3 is TGTGCCAGCAGGAAGGGGGCCAGCTTAAGCCAAGAGACCCAGTACTTC.

CDR3 loop: CASTWTGQMNTEAFF. CDR3 coding DNA: TGTGCCAGCACCTGGACAGGGCAAATGAACACTGAAGCTTTCTTT. This chain joins TRBV2 and TRBJ1-1; TRBD1 aligns across 8 bases. Germline V lookup: CDR1 SNHLY, CDR2 FYNNEI. The CDR3 spans 15 residues. J gave up 0 bases and V 7 bases, and 7 bases lay outside the gene matches.

This chain connects TRBV9 to TRBJ2-7; 8 nucleotides align to TRBD2. This CDR3 contains 14 residues. Germline values: CDR1 SGDLS, CDR2 YYNGEE. J lost 0 bases, V lost 3 bases, and 2 bases had no gene match. CDR3 sequence: CASSAGGSSYEQYF. In DNA form, the CDR3 reads TGTGCCAGCAGCGCGGGGGGGAGCTCCTACGAGCAGTACTTC.

This rearrangement joins TRBV19 to TRBJ2-2; D unresolved. CDR3 size: 13 residues. Trimming took 3 bases from V and 4 from J, leaving 6 bases between them. The germline gives CDR1 LNHDA, CDR2 SQIVND (reference sequence). The CDR3 spells CASSILSTGELFF. CDR3 nucleotides: TGTGCCAGTAGTATCCTGAGCACCGGGGAGCTGTTTTTT.

This clone came up once. The chain recombines TRBV30 with TRBJ2-3, with 7 bases aligning to TRBD2. V trimming: 1 base; J trimming: 1 base; junction bases outside the gene matches: 2. Per germline, CDR1 GTSNPN and CDR2 SVGIG (reference sequence). The CDR3 totals 14 residues. CDR3 protein: CAWSDTSGTDTQYF. CDR3 in DNA: TGTGCCTGGAGTGATACTAGCGGCACAGATACGCAGTATTTT.

This clone was observed once. The chain couples TRBV19 to TRBJ2-5, with TRBD2 identical over 9 bases. The V and J ends lost 6 bases and 5 bases, in that order; junction bases with no gene match: 7. The germline gives CDR1 LNHDA, CDR2 SQIVND (reference sequence). This CDR3 is built from 14 residues. This CDR3 reads CASRNPAGGETQYF. In DNA form, the CDR3 reads TGTGCCAGTAGAAACCCCGCGGGAGGGGAGACCCAGTACTTC. The variable domain in full, completed from reference TRBV19 and TRBJ2-5, reads DGGITQSPKYLFRKEGQNVTLSCEQNLNHDAMYWYRQDPGQGLRLIYYSQIVNDFQKGDIAEGYSVSREKKESFPLTVTSAQKNPTAFYLCASRNPAGGETQYFGPGTRLLVL.

V gene TRBV9 combines with J gene TRBJ2-2, with 9 bases identical to TRBD2. J gave up 0 bases and V 3 bases, and 6 bases lay outside the gene matches. The CDR3 is 17 amino acids. Germline V lookup: CDR1 SGDLS, CDR2 YYNGEE. CDR3 coding DNA: TGTGCCAGCAGCGCCTTCCTAGCGGGAACGAACACCGGGGAGCTGTTTTTT. It translates to CASSAFLAGTNTGELFF.

The CDR3 bases are TGTGCCAGCAGTGAACAGATGAACACCGGGGAGCTGTTTTTT. Amino acid sequence: CASSEQMNTGELFF. V and J are TRBV6-1 and TRBJ2-2; no definite D call. Trimming stripped 2 bases from V and 1 base from J, with 5 bases between. The CDR3 sequence is 14 residues long. Germline-derived CDR1 and CDR2 are MNHNS and SASEGT.

This clone has only a few counts. The chain joins TRBV28 to TRBJ1-1; D remains ambiguous. Trimming stripped 5 bases from V and 1 base from J, with 5 bases between. The CDR3 runs to 12 residues. Germline V lookup: CDR1 MDHEN, CDR2 SYDVKM. CDR3 DNA: TGTGCCAGCAGTGGAGGGAACACTGAAGCTTTCTTT. It specifies CASSGGNTEAFF. The whole variable domain, remainder taken from reference TRBV28 and TRBJ1-1, is DVKVTQSSRYLVKRTGEKVFLECVQDMDHENMFWYRQDPGLGLRLIYFSYDVKMKEKGDIPEGYSVSREKKERFSLILESASTNQTSMYLCASSGGNTEAFFGQGTRLTVV.

The J gene is TRBJ2-6, the V gene TRBV5-6; D possibly corresponds to TRBD2 (6 bases). V gave up 6 bases and J gave up 1 base, with 11 bases separating them. In germline, CDR1 is SGHDT, CDR2 YYEEEE. This CDR3 contains 15 residues. The CDR3 loop is CASTLRGSGANVLTF. The DNA for the CDR3 is TGTGCCAGCACCCTCCGGGGGTCTGGGGCCAACGTCCTGACTTTC.

There are a few counts of this clone. The chain has TRBV5-4 and TRBJ2-1, with a tentative D call TRBD2 (6 bases). The CDR3 is 13 residues long. V lost 5 bases and J lost 6, with 12 bases in between. CDR1 SGHNT and CDR2 YYREEE come from the germline V gene (reference sequence). CDR3: CASSPGVGNEQFF. DNA of the CDR3: TGTGCCAGCAGTCCGGGAGTCGGCAATGAGCAGTTCTTC.

The chain links TRBV6-2 or TRBV6-3 to TRBJ2-7; D is perhaps TRBD1 (6 bases). Between the trimmed V and J ends, which lost 5 bases and 5 bases, there was a span of 19 bases. Germline-derived CDR1 and CDR2 are MNHEY and SVGEGT. This CDR3 comprises 15 residues. The CDR3 DNA follows: TGTGCCAGCAGTCCCCCCCGGCAGGGGCTCGACGAGCAGTACTTC. Its protein product is CASSPPRQGLDEQYF.

The chain links TRBV5-4 to TRBJ2-7, with 9 bases that match TRBD2. Unmatched junction bases numbered 4, after V lost 2 bases and J lost 1 base. Germline CDR1 is SGHNT and CDR2 is YYREEE (reference sequence). The length of the CDR3 is 15 residues. CDR3 amino acids: CASSLETSGSYEQYF. Written as DNA, the CDR3 is TGTGCCAGCAGCTTAGAGACTAGCGGATCCTACGAGCAGTACTTC. The variable domain in full, completed from reference TRBV5-4 and TRBJ2-7, reads ETGVTQSPTHLIKTRGQQVTLRCSSQSGHNTVSWYQQALGQGPQFIFQYYREEENGRGNFPPRFSGLQFPNYSSELNVNALELDDSALYLCASSLETSGSYEQYFGPGTRLTVT.

This CDR3 reads CASSSVGVGELFF. The CDR3 DNA sequence: TGTGCCAGCAGCTCGGTTGGTGTCGGGGAGCTGTTTTTT. V is TRBV5-8 and J is TRBJ2-2; no reliable D call. V lost 3 bases to trimming and J lost 7 bases, with 10 bases between them. Germline V CDR1 and CDR2: SGHTS, YDEGEE. CDR3 size: 13 residues.

The chain combines TRBV6-5 with TRBJ1-2; D is undetermined. Per germline, CDR1 MNHEY and CDR2 SVGAGI. The CDR3 consists of 13 residues. The V end was cut by 6 bases, the J end by 7 bases, with 15 bases between. CDR3: CASSLTSFGGYTF. The CDR3 DNA sequence: TGTGCCAGCAGCCTAACCTCCTTTGGTGGCTACACCTTC.

The V gene is TRBV28, the J gene TRBJ1-2; maybe TRBD1 (5 bases). V was clipped by 6 bases and J by 2 bases, with 7 bases between them. This CDR3 has 12 residues. Germline assignment: CDR1 MDHEN and CDR2 SYDVKM. This CDR3 reads CASRGANYGYTF. The CDR3 region has the DNA TGTGCCAGCAGAGGGGCCAACTATGGCTACACCTTC.

The chain employs TRBV5-1 and TRBJ2-5; D perhaps matches TRBD1 (6 bases). With 3 bases removed from V and 3 bases from J, the gap between germline ends came to 9 bases. The CDR3 runs to 13 residues. The germline V gene has CDR1 SGHRS and CDR2 YFSETQ. CDR3 residues: CASSYRTEETQYF. CDR3 coding DNA: TGCGCCAGCAGCTACCGGACAGAAGAGACCCAGTACTTC.

The chain couples TRBV5-1 to TRBJ2-1; 8 positions match TRBD1. This CDR3 contains 15 residues. The trim removed 6 bases at V and 7 bases at J, leaving 12 bases unmatched. Germline CDR1 and CDR2: SGHRS and YFSETQ. CDR3 bases: TGCGCCAGCAATGCCGGGACAGGCGGACTTAATGAGCAGTTCTTC. It yields the protein CASNAGTGGLNEQFF.

The CDR3 DNA reads as TGTGCCAGCAGCTTAGACCGTCAAAAAGGGGATCTGTACTTC. This translates into CASSLDRQKGDLYF. The rearrangement links TRBV11-2 to TRBJ2-7; D is possibly TRBD1 (5 bases). Trimming shortened V by 0 bases and J by 12 bases, and 18 bases separated the two germline ends. The CDR3 is 14 amino acids. CDR1 is SGHAT and CDR2 is FQNNGV in the germline V gene.

The gene calls are TRBV3-1 (or the pseudogene TRBV3-2) and TRBJ1-5; D is uncertain. CDR3 length: 14 amino acids. Per germline, CDR1 LGHDT and CDR2 YNNKEL (reference sequence). Trimming took off 0 bases at V and 7 bases at J, with 10 bases between the two ends. The DNA for the CDR3 is TGTGCCAGCAGCCAAGATGGCGGCGGGCAGCCCCAGCATTTT. Residues: CASSQDGGGQPQHF.

This clone was observed once. This chain joins TRBV5-1 and TRBJ2-7, with D possibly matching TRBD2 (6 bases). Germline V gene data show CDR1 as SGHRS and CDR2 as YFSETQ. The CDR3 is made up of 15 amino acids. V dropped 4 bases and J dropped 5 bases, with 19 bases sitting between them. CDR3 in DNA: TGCGCCAGCAGCCCCAAGACGGGACTTACGAACGAGCAGTACTTC. Translation gives CASSPKTGLTNEQYF.

The chain carries TRBV15 and TRBJ1-5; 10 positions match TRBD1. Germline V gene data show CDR1 as LNHNV and CDR2 as YYDKDF (reference sequence). After removal of 4 bases from V and 5 bases from J, the junction contained 11 bases not matched to a gene. The CDR3 consists of 17 residues. The CDR3: CATSTGTGEDTDQPQHF. The CDR3 nucleotides read TGTGCCACCAGCACCGGGACAGGGGAGGACACGGATCAGCCCCAGCATTTT.

This chain links TRBV19 with TRBJ1-5; 8 nucleotides agree with TRBD1. Losses at the gene ends were 7 bases for V and 0 bases for J; bases not matched to a gene: 11. The V gene's germline CDR1 is LNHDA and CDR2 SQIVND (reference sequence). The CDR3 sequence is 17 residues long. The CDR3 DNA follows: TGTGCCAGTAATCCAACGGGACAGGCAAATAGCAATCAGCCCCAGCATTTT. Protein sequence: CASNPTGQANSNQPQHF.

The rearrangement uses TRBV5-1 and TRBJ2-7, with a possible D match to TRBD2 (6 bases). The ends were cut back, 4 bases at V and 3 bases at J, with 11 bases in the middle. CDR3 length: 13 residues. The V gene's germline CDR1 is SGHRS and CDR2 YFSETQ. Here the CDR3 reads CASSAGPHYEQYF. The CDR3 DNA follows: TGCGCCAGCAGCGCGGGACCGCACTACGAGCAGTACTTC.

The V call is TRBV6-2 or TRBV6-3, the J call TRBJ2-2; D gene unclear. The CDR3 has 17 residues. The V end was cut by 0 bases, the J end by 9 bases, with 20 bases between. Germline-derived CDR1 and CDR2 are MNHEY and SVGEGT. The CDR3 DNA reads as TGTGCCAGCAGTTACTCGATTTCCACTAACTACCTTTGGGAGCTGTTTTTT. Protein product: CASSYSISTNYLWELFF.

The chain uses TRBV9 and TRBJ1-2, with a weak D call TRBD1 (5 bases). The CDR3 runs to 15 residues. V lost 5 bases to trimming and J lost 3 bases, with 17 bases between them. Germline loops: CDR1 SGDLS, CDR2 YYNGEE. CDR3: CASRYLRGIDYGYTF. CDR3 nucleotide sequence: TGTGCCAGCAGGTATCTCCGGGGGATCGACTATGGCTACACCTTC.

The chain links TRBV24-1 to TRBJ2-1, with 9 bases that match TRBD2. Trimming at V came to 5 bases and at J to 5 bases, leaving 18 bases not matched to a gene. Germline CDR1 reads KGHDR; CDR2 reads SFDVKD. This CDR3 has 19 amino acids. The CDR3 DNA follows: TGTGCCACCAGTGCCGCCTTGGGAGTAGCGGGAGCGTCACACAATGAGCAGTTCTTC. Its translation: CATSAALGVAGASHNEQFF.

This clone was observed a few times. This sequence joins TRBV18 and TRBJ1-4; D perhaps matches TRBD1 (6 bases). Trimming took off 5 bases at V and 5 bases at J, with 24 bases between the two ends. The CDR3 is made up of 18 amino acids. CDR1 and CDR2 from the germline V gene are KGHSH and LQKENI. The CDR3 region is CASSSTRTAQVKNEKLFF. As DNA, the CDR3 is TGTGCCAGCTCATCCACCCGGACAGCCCAGGTGAAAAATGAAAAACTGTTTTTT.

V usage is TRBV7-6 and J usage is TRBJ2-3, with 10 bases aligning to TRBD2. CDR3 length equals 16 residues. The V gene end was trimmed by 4 bases and the J gene end by 1 base; junction bases not matched to a gene: 5. Germline CDR1 reads SGHVS; CDR2 reads FNYEAQ. The CDR3 DNA follows: TGTGCCAGCAGCTCGACCGGGACTAGCGGCACAGATACGCAGTATTTT. Amino acids: CASSSTGTSGTDTQYF.

The J gene is TRBJ2-7, the V gene TRBV9; 14 bases match TRBD2. Trimming took 4 bases from V and 6 from J; bases not matched to a gene: 6. The CDR3 totals 15 residues. From germline, CDR1 is SGDLS and CDR2 YYNGEE. As DNA, the CDR3 is TGTGCCAGCAGCCCCGGACTAGCGGGAGGAGGCGAGCAGTACTTC. Translated, it gives CASSPGLAGGGEQYF.

The CDR3 sequence is CASSHFEGASDTQYF. The CDR3 region has the DNA TGTGCCAGCAGCCATTTTGAGGGCGCGTCAGATACGCAGTATTTT. The chain links TRBV3-1 (or the pseudogene TRBV3-2) to TRBJ2-3, with D possibly being TRBD2 (5 bases). V was clipped by 3 bases and J by 4 bases, with 14 bases between them. This CDR3 is 15 amino acids long. CDR1 and CDR2 (germline): LGHDT, YNNKEL (reference sequence).

The chain couples TRBV5-4 to TRBJ2-7; 10 positions match TRBD2. CDR3 length equals 15 residues. After removal of 4 bases from V and 5 bases from J, the junction contained 9 bases not matched to a gene. Germline V CDR1 and CDR2: SGHNT, YYREEE (reference sequence). CDR3 in amino acids: CASSLAGARGNEQYF. In DNA form, the CDR3 reads TGTGCCAGCAGCCTAGCGGGAGCTAGAGGAAACGAGCAGTACTTC.